This T cell receptor beta chain was obtained from a study of blood T cell repertoires in COVID-19. Original analysis: Reference gene primers were amplified, and this amplification served to estimate nucleated cell counts. The method was immunoSEQ multiplex PCR; TCRdb's version includes in-frame clones alone and lacks a portion of them. V and J calls and clone size are copied from that table; D and trimming were computed from the DNA. The table records roughly 390,000 clones, 87% of them present only once. It was during active infection that Seattle patients were enrolled and then longitudinally followed. This clone occurred once. Sequencing was done on a sample of peripheral blood. This TCR was sampled from a woman aged 30 to 39 with COVID-19, enrolled during active disease.

CDR3 region: CASSPRTGGTDTQYF. For the CDR3, the DNA is TGTGCCAGCAGCCCCAGGACAGGGGGGACAGATACGCAGTATTTT. The rearrangement joins TRBV11-2 to TRBJ2-3; TRBD1 aligns across 10 bases. Germline-derived CDR1 and CDR2 are SGHAT and FQNNGV. This CDR3 has 15 residues. The junction had 5 bases not matched to a gene; V was cut back by 5 bases and J by 3 bases.